These 17 T cell receptor beta chains originate from one sample sequenced in a study of TIL therapy for anti-PD-1-resistant metastatic lung cancer. The time point is: pre-treatment sample, taken before nivolumab and TIL therapy. Sequencing used immunoSEQ v3. The protocol was immunoSEQ multiplex PCR, while the TCRdb copy is restricted to in-frame clones and leaves out a portion. The data hold more than 12,000 clones, with 86% observed a single time. This specimen was blood, taken at baseline. The receptor source for this set is a person aged 25-79 years with non-small cell lung cancer.

In this sample, this clone turned up once. The gene calls are TRBV7-3 and TRBJ2-3, with 8 nucleotides matching TRBD1. Germline lookup yields CDR1 SGHTA and CDR2 FQGTGA. The V and J ends lost 1 base and 8 bases, in that order; junction bases with no gene match: 14. This CDR3 region has 17 residues. Here the CDR3 reads CASSLSAARGPDGTQYF. The CDR3 nucleotides are TGTGCCAGCAGCTTAAGCGCGGCCAGGGGGCCTGATGGTACGCAGTATTTT.

This chain connects TRBV19 to TRBJ2-7; D is possibly TRBD1 (6 bases). V was clipped by 4 bases and J by 2 bases, with 15 bases between them. CDR3 length: 15 residues. From germline, CDR1 is LNHDA and CDR2 SQIVND (reference sequence). The CDR3 here is CASSTRARGTYEQYF. The CDR3 DNA reads as TGTGCCAGTAGTACCCGCGCCAGGGGAACCTACGAGCAGTACTTC. Based on the CDR3 plus reference TRBV19 and TRBJ2-7, the full variable domain is DGGITQSPKYLFRKEGQNVTLSCEQNLNHDAMYWYRQDPGQGLRLIYYSQIVNDFQKGDIAEGYSVSREKKESFPLTVTSAQKNPTAFYLCASSTRARGTYEQYFGPGTRLTVT.

The V call is TRBV7-9, the J call TRBJ1-1, with D uncertain. Germline V gene lookup returns CDR1 SEHNR and CDR2 FQNEAQ (reference sequence). Trimming took off 2 bases at V and 8 bases at J, with 9 bases between the two ends. The CDR3 contains 12 residues. This CDR3 reads CASSLPSREAFF. The CDR3 DNA is TGTGCCAGCAGCTTACCCTCCCGAGAAGCTTTCTTT.

DNA for the CDR3: TGCGCCAGCAGCTTTGGTGGGGGGGCGGATGGCTACACCTTC. This codes for CASSFGGGADGYTF. The rearrangement joins TRBV5-1 to TRBJ1-2, with D possibly being TRBD1 (6 bases). Trimming shortened V by 2 bases and J by 6 bases, and 14 bases separated the two germline ends. In germline, CDR1 is SGHRS, CDR2 YFSETQ. CDR3 length: 14 amino acids.

V usage is TRBV7-6 and J usage is TRBJ1-4, with D possibly matching TRBD1 (5 bases). The V end lost 5 bases, the J end lost 0 bases, and 13 bases lay between the germline ends. This CDR3 is built from 16 residues. Germline V gives CDR1 SGHVS, CDR2 FNYEAQ. The CDR3 nucleotides are TGTGCCAGCAGCCTACGGCAGGGTGCAACTAATGAAAAACTGTTTTTT. It yields the protein CASSLRQGATNEKLFF.

CDR3 sequence reads: CASSLISRVNTEAFF. CDR3 nucleotides: TGTGCCAGCAGCTTAATATCCAGGGTGAACACTGAAGCTTTCTTT. The V gene is TRBV7-3, the J gene TRBJ1-1, with D maybe TRBD1 (5 bases). The germline V gene has CDR1 SGHTA and CDR2 FQGTGA. The CDR3 spans 15 residues. V was trimmed by 1 base and J by 0 bases, leaving 9 bases between them.

As for this clone: This sample also contains other DNA sequences that code for the same CDR3. The chain carries TRBV30 and TRBJ2-3, with 8 bases that match TRBD1. CDR3 length equals 14 residues. Germline-derived CDR1 and CDR2 are GTSNPN and SVGIG (reference sequence). Trimming removed 3 bases from V and 2 bases from J; junction bases left unmatched: 4. In nucleotides, the CDR3 is TGTGCCTGGAGAGGGACAGGACACACAGATACGCAGTATTTT. It translates to CAWRGTGHTDTQYF. Full variable domain (missing parts from reference TRBV30 and TRBJ2-3): SQTIHQWPATLVQPVGSPLSLECTVEGTSNPNLYWYRQAAGRGLQLLFYSVGIGQISSEVPQNLSASRPQDRQFILSSKKLLLSDSGFYLCAWRGTGHTDTQYFGPGTRLTVL.

The CDR3 bases are TGTGCCAGCAGTTTGACAGTAGCCTTAGCTAACTATGGCTACACCTTC. Amino acid sequence: CASSLTVALANYGYTF. This chain uses TRBV27 with TRBJ1-2, with D perhaps TRBD1 (5 bases). The CDR3 length is 16 residues. V was cut by 3 bases and J by 0 bases, with 14 bases left in between. Germline-derived CDR1 and CDR2 are MNHEY and SMNVEV (reference sequence).

The CDR3 nucleotides read TGTGCCAGCAGCTTCGCAACCCAGGGGACAGCTTTCTTT. It encodes CASSFATQGTAFF. The chain recombines TRBV11-3 with TRBJ1-1, with a possible D match to TRBD1 (6 bases). Trimming pared 3 bases from V and 10 bases from J, leaving 15 bases between. The CDR3 spans 13 residues. CDR1 and CDR2 from the germline V gene are SGHNT and YENEEA.

The CDR3 loop is CASSRKGTANYGYTF. In DNA form, the CDR3 reads TGTGCCAGCAGTCGCAAGGGGACCGCTAACTATGGCTACACCTTC. The chain couples TRBV6-5 to TRBJ1-2; the D gene is possibly TRBD1 (5 bases). This CDR3 has 15 amino acids. Per the germline V gene, CDR1 is MNHEY and CDR2 is SVGAGI. The V end was cut by 5 bases, the J end by 0 bases, with 13 bases between.

As DNA, the CDR3 is TGTGCCAGCAGCTTAGACCCGGACAGAATCTACGAGCAGTACTTC. Translated: CASSLDPDRIYEQYF. The rearrangement uses TRBV11-2 and TRBJ2-7, with a possible D match to TRBD1 (6 bases). V gave up 0 bases and J gave up 3 bases, with 12 bases separating them. CDR1 and CDR2 from the germline V gene are SGHAT and FQNNGV. The CDR3 totals 15 residues.

The chain links TRBV12-5 to TRBJ2-5, with TRBD2 identical over 7 bases. The junction had 6 bases not matched to a gene; V was cut back by 6 bases and J by 5 bases. The CDR3 has 13 residues. CDR1 and CDR2 (germline): LGHNT, FRNRAP. The CDR3 loop is CASGRDGGETQYF. The CDR3 region has the DNA TGTGCTAGTGGCCGTGACGGGGGGGAGACCCAGTACTTC.

The chain links TRBV11-2 to TRBJ2-7; 11 bases fit TRBD2. Germline lookup yields CDR1 SGHAT and CDR2 FQNNGV. The CDR3 totals 15 residues. Trimming took 7 bases from V and 7 from J; bases not matched to a gene: 12. CDR3 region: CASTPQLAGVQEQYF. For the CDR3, the DNA is TGTGCCAGCACCCCGCAACTAGCGGGGGTCCAAGAGCAGTACTTC.

The chain is built from TRBV2 and TRBJ1-4, with D possibly matching TRBD1 (6 bases). V lost 11 bases and J lost 7, with 23 bases in between. Germline V CDR1 and CDR2: SNHLY, FYNNEI. The CDR3 length is 15 residues. CDR3 sequence (DNA): TGTGCCGGCAATGCAGGGGCCTCTCCGGGTGAAAAACTGTTTTTT. Translated: CAGNAGASPGEKLFF.

V and J are TRBV6-5 and TRBJ1-1; D remains unclear. Trimming took 2 bases from V and 0 from J, leaving 10 bases between them. This CDR3 comprises 15 residues. CDR1 is MNHEY, CDR2 SVGAGI, per germline. In DNA form, the CDR3 reads TGTGCCAGCAGTTACAGGGCCAGATTGAACACTGAAGCTTTCTTT. Encoded protein: CASSYRARLNTEAFF.

This clone was counted between two and nine times. The V and J genes are TRBV7-8 and TRBJ2-7, with D perhaps TRBD2 (6 bases). This CDR3 has 15 amino acids. Germline V CDR1 and CDR2: SGHVS, FQNEAQ. V was clipped by 2 bases and J by 2 bases, with 13 bases between them. The CDR3 here is CASSLYPSATYEQYV. In DNA, the CDR3 is TGTGCCAGCAGCTTATATCCTAGCGCAACCTACGAGCAGTACGTC.

The chain has TRBV6-5 and TRBJ1-6, with 7 bases fitting TRBD1. Germline V gene lookup returns CDR1 MNHEY and CDR2 SVGAGI. The CDR3 is 13 amino acids. With 6 bases clipped from V and 5 bases from J, the junction kept 1 base outside the gene matches. The CDR3 here is CASRGQNNSPLHF. The CDR3 region has the DNA TGTGCCAGCAGGGGACAGAATAATTCACCCCTCCACTTT.